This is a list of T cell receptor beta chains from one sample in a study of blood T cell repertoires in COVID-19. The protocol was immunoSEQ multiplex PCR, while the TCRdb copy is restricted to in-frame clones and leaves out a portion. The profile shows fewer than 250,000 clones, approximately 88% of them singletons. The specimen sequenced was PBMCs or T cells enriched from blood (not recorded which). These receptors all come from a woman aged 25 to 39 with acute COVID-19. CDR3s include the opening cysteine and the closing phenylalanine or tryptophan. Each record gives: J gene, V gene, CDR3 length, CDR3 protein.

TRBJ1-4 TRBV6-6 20 CASSSNSAVRPTRDYEKLFF
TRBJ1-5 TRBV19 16 CASSMEGPRLNQPQHF
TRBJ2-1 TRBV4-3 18 CASSQETSGGFSYNEQFF
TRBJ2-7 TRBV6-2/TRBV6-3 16 CASSYSAGVPSYEQYF
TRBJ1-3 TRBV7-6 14 CASSLAGAGNTIYF
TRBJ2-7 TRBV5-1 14 CASSPTSTPDEQYF
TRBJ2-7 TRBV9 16 CASSLGTSGALGEQYF
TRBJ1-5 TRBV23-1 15 CASSRQEKEHTAQHF
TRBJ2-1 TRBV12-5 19 CASGPTLRDRGLYYNEQFF
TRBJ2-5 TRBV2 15 CASRVSTSGGETQYF
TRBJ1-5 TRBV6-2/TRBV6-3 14 CASSYGVGDQPQHF
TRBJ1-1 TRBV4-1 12 CASRTTGAEAFF
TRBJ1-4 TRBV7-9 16 CASTLVAGDGGEKLFF
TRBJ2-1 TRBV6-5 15 CASSYSSGGGNEQFF
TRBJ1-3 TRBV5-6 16 CASSFIGPDSGNTIYF
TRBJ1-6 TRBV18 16 CASSPRGQGNNSPLHF
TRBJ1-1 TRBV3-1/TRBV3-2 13 CASRLGGNTEAFF
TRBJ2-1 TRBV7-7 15 CASSPTAGTTIEQFF
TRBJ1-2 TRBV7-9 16 CASSPLTRQVNYGYTF
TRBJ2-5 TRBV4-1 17 CASSRLGLAGGGETQYF
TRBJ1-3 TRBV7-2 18 CASSLPLGGYISGNTIYF
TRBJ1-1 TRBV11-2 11 CASSSRSEAFF
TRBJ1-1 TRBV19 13 CASSIGSAAEAFF
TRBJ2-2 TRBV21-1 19 CASSKWGLTGQKNTGELFF
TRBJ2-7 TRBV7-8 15 CASSLKLPKAGEQYF
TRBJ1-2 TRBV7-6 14 CASSIGQGDYGYTF
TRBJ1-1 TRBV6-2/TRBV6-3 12 CASSRDRGGAFF
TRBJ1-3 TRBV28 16 CASSSPREIAGNTIYF
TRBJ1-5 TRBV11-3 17 CASVRKFAKEDNQPQHF
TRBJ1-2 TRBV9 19 CASSVHPPSAGTPLEPYTF
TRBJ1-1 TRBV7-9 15 CASSLRGAMNTEAFF
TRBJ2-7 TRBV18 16 CASSPSLTGAIYEQYF
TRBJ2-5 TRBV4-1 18 CASSQELGLAGTKETQYF